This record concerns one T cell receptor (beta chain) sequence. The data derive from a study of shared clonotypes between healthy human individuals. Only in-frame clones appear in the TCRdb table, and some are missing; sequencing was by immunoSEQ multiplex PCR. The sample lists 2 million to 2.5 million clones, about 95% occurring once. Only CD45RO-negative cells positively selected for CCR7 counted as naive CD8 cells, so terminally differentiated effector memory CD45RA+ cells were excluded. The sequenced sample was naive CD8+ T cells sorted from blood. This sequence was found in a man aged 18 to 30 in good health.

The CDR3 coding sequence is TGTGCCAGCAGCTTAGGCAGGGCCCTCCACTTT. It yields the protein CASSLGRALHF. This rearrangement joins TRBV11-2 to TRBJ1-6; a possible D gene is TRBD1 (5 bases). CDR1 is SGHAT, CDR2 FQNNGV, per germline. V lost 1 base and J lost 14, with 6 bases in between. The CDR3 length is 11 residues.